The 10 T cell receptor beta chains presented below share a single source sample, sequenced in a study of cytomegalovirus exposure and HLA in healthy donors. PCR used 60 Vbeta primers and 13 Jbeta primers. The assay was immunoSEQ multiplex PCR, and TCRdb's table has in-frame clones only and misses some. Found here are about 170,000 clones, 80% to 90% of them singletons; the top ten hold less than 2.5%. The sequenced sample consisted of PBMCs. These receptors were collected from a male donor in good health and CMV-seronegative.

The genes are TRBV27 and TRBJ2-5; the D gene is possibly TRBD2 (5 bases). Trimming pared 2 bases from V and 2 bases from J, leaving 9 bases between. The germline gives CDR1 MNHEY, CDR2 SMNVEV (reference sequence). The length of the CDR3 is 14 residues. The CDR3 DNA reads as TGTGCCAGCAGTTTACTAGCAGAACAAGAGACCCAGTACTTC. Amino acids: CASSLLAEQETQYF.

The chain employs TRBV7-8 and TRBJ2-1; 9 positions match TRBD1. CDR1 and CDR2 from the germline V gene are SGHVS and FQNEAQ. The CDR3 is 17 residues long. V shed 4 bases, J shed 6 bases, and the junction held 13 bases outside the gene matches. The CDR3 spells CASSSPTWGQGINEQFF. CDR3 bases: TGTGCCAGCAGCTCGCCCACCTGGGGACAGGGCATCAATGAGCAGTTCTTC. The variable domain in full, with the rest retrieved from reference TRBV7-8 and TRBJ2-1, is GAGVSQSPRYKVAKRGQDVALRCDPISGHVSLFWYQQALGQGPEFLTYFQNEAQLDKSGLPSDRFFAERPEGSVSTLKIQRTQQEDSAVYLCASSSPTWGQGINEQFFGPGTRLTVL.

This clone was counted a few times. This chain links TRBV5-6 with TRBJ2-7; TRBD2 might be the D (5 bases). CDR1 SGHDT and CDR2 YYEEEE come from the germline V gene. The CDR3 runs to 13 residues. Trimming took off 4 bases at V and 5 bases at J, with 13 bases between the two ends. The CDR3 coding sequence is TGTGCCAGCAGCCCAACTAGTGGACACGAGCAGTACTTC. It codes for CASSPTSGHEQYF.

The chain joins TRBV29-1 to TRBJ2-3, with 8 bases identical to TRBD2. Germline V gives CDR1 SQVTM, CDR2 ANQGSEA. V gave up 7 bases and J gave up 4 bases; unmatched junction bases: 16. CDR3 length: 16 residues. The CDR3 protein is CSAPPRLSGRPDTQYF. The CDR3 coding sequence is TGCAGCGCCCCCCCCCGACTAAGCGGGAGACCAGATACGCAGTATTTT.

As regards this clone: Other nucleotide sequences from this sample produce the same CDR3. The chain couples TRBV27 to TRBJ1-2; 9 bases line up with TRBD1. The CDR3 runs to 13 residues. Trimming took 5 bases from V and 7 from J; bases not matched to a gene: 5. The germline CDR1 and CDR2 sequences are MNHEY and SMNVEV (reference sequence). CDR3 residues: CASSPGQGSGYTF. In nucleotides, the CDR3 is TGTGCCAGCAGTCCGGGACAGGGTAGTGGCTACACCTTC.

This sequence joins TRBV6-5 and TRBJ1-1; 7 bases line up with TRBD1. CDR1 and CDR2 from the germline V gene are MNHEY and SVGAGI. This CDR3 contains 13 residues. Trimming removed 8 bases from V and 3 bases from J; junction bases left unmatched: 6. The CDR3 DNA reads TGTGCCAGCTTACGGGACAGTTACACTGAAGCTTTCTTT. It specifies CASLRDSYTEAFF.

This chain links TRBV7-3 with TRBJ1-6, with D possibly matching TRBD1 (6 bases). CDR1 SGHTA and CDR2 FQGTGA come from the germline V gene. This CDR3 is 15 amino acids long. Trimming shortened V by 0 bases and J by 10 bases, and 13 bases separated the two germline ends. The CDR3 here is CASSLTRRGGSPLHF. The DNA for the CDR3 is TGTGCCAGCAGCTTAACAAGGCGAGGGGGATCACCCCTCCACTTT.

In the case of this clone: Mismatch with germline at one junction end may stem from a read error. The chain has TRBV7-6 and TRBJ1-2, with D unclear. The CDR3 is made up of 13 amino acids. Germline-derived CDR1 and CDR2 are SGHVS and FNYEAQ. CDR3 nucleotide sequence: TGTGCCAGCAGCTTCGGTACAGACTATGGCTACCCCTTC. It encodes CASSFGTDYGYPF.

The gene calls are TRBV7-2 and TRBJ1-3; unclear D gene. V was cut by 3 bases and J by 3 bases, with 6 bases left in between. This CDR3 contains 13 residues. Germline V gives CDR1 SGHTA, CDR2 FQGNSA. The CDR3 DNA sequence: TGTGCCAGCAGCTTGCGGGTTGGAAACACCATATATTTT. Translated, it gives CASSLRVGNTIYF.

This chain connects TRBV30 to TRBJ2-5; 7 bases map to TRBD1. Germline loops: CDR1 GTSNPN, CDR2 SVGIG (reference sequence). V lost 2 bases to trimming and J lost 13 bases; unmatched junction nucleotides: 22. This CDR3 comprises 16 residues. The CDR3 reads CAWSLNAGTVRPSPYF. As DNA, the CDR3 is TGTGCCTGGAGTTTAAACGCCGGGACAGTCCGTCCCTCTCCGTACTTC.